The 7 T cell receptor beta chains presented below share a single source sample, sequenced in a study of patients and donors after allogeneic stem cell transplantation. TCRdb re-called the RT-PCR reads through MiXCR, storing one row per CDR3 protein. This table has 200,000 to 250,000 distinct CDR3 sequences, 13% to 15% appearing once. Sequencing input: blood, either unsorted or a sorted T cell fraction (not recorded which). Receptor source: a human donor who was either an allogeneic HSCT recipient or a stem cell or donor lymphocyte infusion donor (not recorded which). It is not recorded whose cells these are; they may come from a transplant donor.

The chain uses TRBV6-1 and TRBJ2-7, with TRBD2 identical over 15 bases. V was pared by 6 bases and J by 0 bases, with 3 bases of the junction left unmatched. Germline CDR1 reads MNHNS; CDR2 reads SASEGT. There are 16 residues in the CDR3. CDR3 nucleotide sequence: TGTGCCAGCAGCGGGACTAGCGGGAGGTTCTCCTACGAGCAGTACTTC. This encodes CASSGTSGRFSYEQYF.

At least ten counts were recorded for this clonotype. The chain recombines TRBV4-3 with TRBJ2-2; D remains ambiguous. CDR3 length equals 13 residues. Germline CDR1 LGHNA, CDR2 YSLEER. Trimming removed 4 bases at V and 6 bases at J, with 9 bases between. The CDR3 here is CASSLQIPGELFF. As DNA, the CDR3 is TGCGCCAGCAGCCTACAGATCCCCGGGGAGCTGTTTTTT.

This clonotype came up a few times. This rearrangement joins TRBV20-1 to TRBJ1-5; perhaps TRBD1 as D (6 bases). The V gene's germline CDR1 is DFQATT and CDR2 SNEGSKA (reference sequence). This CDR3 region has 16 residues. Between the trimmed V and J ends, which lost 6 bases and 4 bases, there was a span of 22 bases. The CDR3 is CSALGTGIGWNQPQHF. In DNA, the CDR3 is TGCAGTGCGTTGGGAACAGGGATAGGGTGGAATCAGCCCCAGCATTTT.

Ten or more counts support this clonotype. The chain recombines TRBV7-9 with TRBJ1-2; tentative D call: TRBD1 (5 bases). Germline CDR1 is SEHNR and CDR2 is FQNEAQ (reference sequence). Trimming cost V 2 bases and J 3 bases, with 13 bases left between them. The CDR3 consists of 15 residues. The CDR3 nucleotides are TGTGCCAGCAGCTTAACAACCCAGGGAGACTATGGCTACACCTTC. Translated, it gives CASSLTTQGDYGYTF.

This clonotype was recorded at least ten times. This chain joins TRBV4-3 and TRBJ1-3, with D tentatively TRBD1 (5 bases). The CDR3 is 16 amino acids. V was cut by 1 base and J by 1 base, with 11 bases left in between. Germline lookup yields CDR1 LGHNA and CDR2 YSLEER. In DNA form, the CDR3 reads TGCGCCAGCAGCCAAGTAGGGGCTAGATCTGGAAACACCATATATTTT. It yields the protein CASSQVGARSGNTIYF.

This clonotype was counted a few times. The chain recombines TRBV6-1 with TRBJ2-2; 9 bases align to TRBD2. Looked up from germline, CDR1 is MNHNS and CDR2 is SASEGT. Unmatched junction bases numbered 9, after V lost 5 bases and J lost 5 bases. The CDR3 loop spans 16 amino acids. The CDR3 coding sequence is TGTGCCAGCAGTCAGATTAGCGGGAGAGATACCGGGGAGCTGTTTTTT. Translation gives CASSQISGRDTGELFF.

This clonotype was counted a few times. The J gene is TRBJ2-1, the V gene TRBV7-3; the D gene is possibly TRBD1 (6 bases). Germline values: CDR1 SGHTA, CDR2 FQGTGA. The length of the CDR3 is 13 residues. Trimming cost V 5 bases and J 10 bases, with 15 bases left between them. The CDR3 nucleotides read TGTGCCAGCAGCCACGGGGCAGGGGACGAGCAGTTCTTC. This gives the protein CASSHGAGDEQFF.